A selection of T cell receptor beta chains follows, all from one sample in a study of cytomegalovirus exposure and HLA in healthy donors. Libraries were prepared by immunoSEQ multiplex PCR; TCRdb keeps only in-frame clonotypes and omits some of them. The sample has over 110,000 clones, more than 85% seen once. The specimen sequenced was PBMCs. These receptors were taken from a man aged 18 to 35 in good health and CMV-seropositive. CDR3s include the opening cysteine and the closing phenylalanine or tryptophan. Each record gives: clone size, J gene, D gene, V gene, CDR3 protein, CDR3 DNA. D genes are given only for firm matches. Expanded clones are given a class, and other clones once, few, many or no size at all.

size: NA
J: TRBJ1-1
D: NA
V: TRBV9
CDR3: CASSVSGTGGTEAFF
DNA: TGTGCCAGCAGCGTGTCCGGGACGGGGGGAACTGAAGCTTTCTTT

size: NA
J: TRBJ2-2
D: NA
V: TRBV18
CDR3: CASSPNSIQNTGELFF
DNA: TGTGCCAGCTCACCCAACAGCATTCAGAACACCGGGGAGCTGTTTTTT

size: NA
J: TRBJ1-5
D: TRBD1
V: TRBV10-2
CDR3: CASTTGSGSSNQPQHF
DNA: TGCGCCAGCACGACAGGGAGCGGATCTAGCAATCAGCCCCAGCATTTT

size: NA
J: TRBJ2-2
D: NA
V: TRBV9
CDR3: CASSPWTTNTGELFF
DNA: TGTGCCAGCAGCCCCTGGACTACCAACACCGGGGAGCTGTTTTTT

size: NA
J: TRBJ1-2
D: NA
V: TRBV6-5
CDR3: CASSYSRGPYGYTF
DNA: TGTGCCAGCAGTTACTCGCGGGGACCATATGGCTACACCTTC

size: once
J: TRBJ2-3
D: TRBD2
V: TRBV7-3
CDR3: CASSLMGLGADTQYF
DNA: TGTGCCAGCAGCTTAATGGGACTAGGCGCAGATACGCAGTATTTT

size: NA
J: TRBJ2-1
D: TRBD1
V: TRBV25-1
CDR3: CASSEAIDRGSYNEQFF
DNA: TGTGCCAGCAGTGAGGCCATAGACAGGGGGTCCTACAATGAGCAGTTCTTC

size: NA
J: TRBJ1-2
D: NA
V: TRBV5-1
CDR3: CASSMSFLNYGYTF
DNA: TGCGCCAGCAGCATGAGTTTTCTGAACTATGGCTACACCTTC

size: many
J: TRBJ1-5
D: NA
V: TRBV7-2
CDR3: CASSPEGSGEKPQHF
DNA: TGTGCCAGCAGCCCCGAAGGGTCAGGGGAAAAGCCCCAGCATTTT

size: NA
J: TRBJ2-2
D: NA
V: TRBV4-1
CDR3: CASSRFRTGELFF
DNA: TGCGCCAGCAGCCGATTCCGGACAGGGGAGCTGTTTTTT

size: NA
J: TRBJ1-2
D: NA
V: TRBV30
CDR3: CAWSYALNYGYTF
DNA: TGTGCCTGGAGTTATGCGCTTAACTATGGCTACACCTTC

size: NA
J: TRBJ2-1
D: TRBD1
V: TRBV2
CDR3: CASREQGVLVGEQFF
DNA: TGTGCCAGCAGGGAGCAGGGGGTATTAGTCGGTGAGCAGTTCTTC

size: NA
J: TRBJ2-1
D: TRBD2
V: TRBV5-1
CDR3: CASSLAGLGGLAGEFF
DNA: TGCGCCAGCAGCTTGGCAGGGCTTGGGGGACTAGCGGGAGAGTTCTTC

size: NA
J: TRBJ1-2
D: NA
V: TRBV9
CDR3: CASSVGQVDYGYTF
DNA: TGTGCCAGCAGCGTAGGACAGGTGGACTATGGCTACACCTTC

size: NA
J: TRBJ1-5
D: NA
V: TRBV20-1
CDR3: CSATTLGQHF
DNA: TGCAGTGCTACTACTCTGGGACAGCATTTT

size: NA
J: TRBJ2-7
D: NA
V: TRBV5-1
CDR3: CASRRIYVSYEQYF
DNA: TGCGCCAGCAGGAGGATCTATGTCTCCTACGAGCAGTACTTC

size: NA
J: TRBJ1-4
D: NA
V: TRBV7-9
CDR3: CASSSSERPFNEKLFF
DNA: TGTGCCAGCAGCTCCTCGGAGCGTCCTTTTAATGAAAAACTGTTTTTT

size: NA
J: TRBJ2-1
D: TRBD2
V: TRBV6-5
CDR3: CASSYSSAGRAGQFF
DNA: TGTGCCAGCAGTTACTCGAGTGCCGGGAGGGCCGGGCAGTTCTTC

size: NA
J: TRBJ1-2
D: NA
V: TRBV5-1
CDR3: CASSSGANYGYTF
DNA: TGCGCCAGCAGCTCAGGGGCTAACTATGGCTACACCTTC

size: NA
J: TRBJ2-7
D: NA
V: TRBV11-2
CDR3: CASSLGAGSYEQYF
DNA: TGTGCCAGCAGCTTAGGGGCAGGTTCCTACGAGCAGTACTTC

size: NA
J: TRBJ2-7
D: NA
V: TRBV9
CDR3: CASSVAPQYEQYF
DNA: TGTGCCAGCAGCGTAGCCCCGCAGTACGAGCAGTACTTC

size: once
J: TRBJ2-2
D: TRBD1
V: TRBV27
CDR3: CATRGLDRGTGELFF
DNA: TGTGCCACCAGGGGCCTCGACAGGGGAACCGGGGAGCTGTTTTTT

size: NA
J: TRBJ2-1
D: TRBD1
V: TRBV9
CDR3: CASSATGQREYNEQFF
DNA: TGTGCCAGCAGCGCCACGGGACAGAGGGAATACAATGAGCAGTTCTTC